In its sample, the clone carrying this T cell receptor (beta chain) was seen once. Both CD4+ and CD8+ T cells were negatively isolated, and TEMRA cells underwent FACS enrichment. The sample is drawn from a study of CD8 T cells in Susac syndrome. cDNA came from around 0.54 to 1 ug RNA primed by random hexamers. TCRdb re-analysed the immunoSEQ multiplex PCR reads in MiXCR, keeping a single row per CDR3 protein. The sample holds 80,000 or so distinct CDR3 sequences, 90% to 95% seen once. The TCR originated in a human donor with Susac syndrome. Sequenced input: CD4+ T cells from PBMCs.

CDR3 sequence (DNA): TGTGCCACCTTCCCGGGACTAGCGGGAGCCAGGGGGTTCTTC. Protein product: CATFPGLAGARGFF. The chain joins TRBV28 to TRBJ2-1, with 14 bases lining up with TRBD2. CDR1 is MDHEN and CDR2 is SYDVKM in the germline V gene. V dropped 10 bases and J dropped 15; count of bases not matched to a gene: 14. CDR3 length equals 14 residues.